This record concerns one T cell receptor beta chain sequence. TCRdb processed the PCR reads anew with MiXCR; each CDR3 protein has one entry. The repertoire holds about half a million distinct CDR3 sequences, with 20% to 25% as singletons. The data stem from a study of molecular identifiers for immune sequencing clone quantification. From germline, CDR1 is SGHAT and CDR2 FQNNGV. The ends lost 7 bases at V and 8 bases at J; junction bases unmatched: 7. CDR3 length: 14 residues. V usage is TRBV11-2 and J usage is TRBJ1-6; 8 bases match TRBD1. The source material was naive CD8+ T cells from blood, with Jurkat cell RNA spiked in. The sample's subset: FACS-sorted CD8+CD4-CCR7+CD45RA+ naive T cells. This TCR was recovered from a human donor in good health. Some libraries in this study had Jurkat cell RNA spiked in. As DNA, the CDR3 is TGTGCCAGCAAAGGACAGGGAGCTTATTCACCCCTCCACTTT. It specifies CASKGQGAYSPLHF. Combining the CDR3 with reference TRBV11-2 and TRBJ1-6 gives the whole variable domain EAGVAQSPRYKIIEKRQSVAFWCNPISGHATLYWYQQILGQGPKLLIQFQNNGVVDDSQLPKDRFSAERLKGVDSTLKIQPAKLEDSAVYLCASKGQGAYSPLHFGNGTRLTVT.